Below, 9 T cell receptor beta chains from the same sample are listed, as sequenced in a study of blood T cell repertoires in COVID-19. The table came from immunoSEQ multiplex PCR; TCRdb's copy has only in-frame clones and leaves some out. The profile shows roughly 180,000 clones, 75% to 90% of them singletons. The material sequenced was peripheral blood. The receptors shown here come from a woman aged 40-49 years with COVID-19, enrolled during active disease.

The chain carries TRBV19 and TRBJ1-2; no definite D call. Trimming left V 1 base short and J 8 bases short, with 17 bases between. Germline values: CDR1 LNHDA, CDR2 SQIVND (reference sequence). The CDR3 is 15 amino acids. CDR3: CASSIASGGGVGYTF. Here the CDR3 DNA reads TGTGCCAGTAGTATAGCCTCCGGAGGAGGAGTGGGCTACACCTTC.

The rearrangement joins TRBV6-5 to TRBJ1-2; 11 nucleotides align to TRBD1. Germline-derived CDR1 and CDR2 are MNHEY and SVGAGI. V was pared by 10 bases and J by 5 bases, with 6 bases of the junction left unmatched. CDR3 length: 13 residues. CDR3 nucleotide sequence: TGTGCCACCTGGACAGGGGGCGATTATGGCTACACCTTC. Translated, it gives CATWTGGDYGYTF.

The gene calls are TRBV6-1 and TRBJ1-5; D not certain. Germline CDR1 and CDR2: MNHNS and SASEGT. Trimming removed 3 bases at V and 0 bases at J, with 9 bases between. The CDR3 extends over 15 amino acids. In nucleotides, the CDR3 is TGTGCCAGCAGTGAGTCCAGGTATAGCAATCAGCCCCAGCATTTT. This translates into CASSESRYSNQPQHF.

The rearrangement uses TRBV9 and TRBJ2-1, with 12 positions matching TRBD2. The V segment lost 0 bases and the J segment 3 bases; nucleotides outside the gene matches: 4. The CDR3 loop spans 17 amino acids. Germline lookup yields CDR1 SGDLS and CDR2 YYNGEE. In nucleotides, the CDR3 is TGTGCCAGCAGCGTAGAAAGACTAGCGGGAGTCTACAATGAGCAGTTCTTC. Translation: CASSVERLAGVYNEQFF. Drawing the rest from reference TRBV9 and TRBJ2-1, the complete variable domain is DSGVTQTPKHLITATGQRVTLRCSPRSGDLSVYWYQQSLDQGLQFLIQYYNGEERAKGNILERFSAQQFPDLHSELNLSSLELGDSALYFCASSVERLAGVYNEQFFGPGTRLTVL.

The chain links TRBV25-1 to TRBJ2-7, with TRBD1 identical over 7 bases. The CDR3 contains 11 residues. Germline V gene sequence: CDR1 MGHDK, CDR2 SYGVNS. The V and J ends lost 7 bases and 4 bases, in that order; junction bases with no gene match: 1. CDR3 region: CASIQGYEQYF. CDR3 sequence (DNA): TGTGCCAGCATACAGGGGTACGAGCAGTACTTC.

The J gene is TRBJ2-1, the V gene TRBV27; TRBD2 matches 10 bases. J lost 2 bases, V lost 5 bases, and 3 bases had no gene match. This CDR3 comprises 15 residues. CDR1 and CDR2 from the germline V gene are MNHEY and SMNVEV (reference sequence). CDR3 nucleotide sequence: TGTGCCAGCAGTCACAGCGGGAGGGCCTACAATGAGCAGTTCTTC. Translated, it gives CASSHSGRAYNEQFF.

The rearrangement links TRBV2 to TRBJ1-3, with D uncertain. This CDR3 comprises 13 residues. CDR1 is SNHLY and CDR2 is FYNNEI in the germline V gene. Trimming left V 2 bases short and J 4 bases short, with 6 bases between. The DNA of the CDR3 is TGTGCCAGCAGTGAATTCGTGGGAAACACCATATATTTT. Translating it yields CASSEFVGNTIYF.

V gene TRBV18 combines with J gene TRBJ1-1; D unclear. The CDR3 loop spans 16 amino acids. Germline lookup yields CDR1 KGHSH and CDR2 LQKENI. V lost 3 bases to trimming and J lost 1 base, with 15 bases between them. The CDR3 sequence: CASSPQAWARNTEAFF. CDR3 sequence (DNA): TGTGCCAGCTCACCCCAAGCTTGGGCCCGGAACACTGAAGCTTTCTTT.

This chain joins TRBV6-5 and TRBJ1-1, with D unresolved. This CDR3 is 15 amino acids long. V was shortened by 2 bases and J by 1 base, with 11 bases between the two germline ends. CDR1 and CDR2 from the germline V gene are MNHEY and SVGAGI. CDR3 residues: CASSYGRAENTEAFF. The DNA for the CDR3 is TGTGCCAGCAGTTACGGGAGGGCAGAGAACACTGAAGCTTTCTTT.